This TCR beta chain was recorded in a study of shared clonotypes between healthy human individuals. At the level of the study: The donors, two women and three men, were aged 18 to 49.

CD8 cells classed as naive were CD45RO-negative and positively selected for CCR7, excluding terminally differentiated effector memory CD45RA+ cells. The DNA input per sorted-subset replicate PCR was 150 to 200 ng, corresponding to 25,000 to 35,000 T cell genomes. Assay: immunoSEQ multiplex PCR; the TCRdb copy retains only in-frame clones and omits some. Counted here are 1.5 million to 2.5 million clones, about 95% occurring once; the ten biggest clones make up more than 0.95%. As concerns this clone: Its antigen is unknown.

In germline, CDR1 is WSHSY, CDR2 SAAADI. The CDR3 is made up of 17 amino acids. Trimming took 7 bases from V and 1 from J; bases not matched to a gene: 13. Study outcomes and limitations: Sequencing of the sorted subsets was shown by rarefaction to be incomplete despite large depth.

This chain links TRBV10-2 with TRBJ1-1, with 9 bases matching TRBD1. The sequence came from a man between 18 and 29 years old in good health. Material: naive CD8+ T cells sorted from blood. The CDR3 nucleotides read TGCGCCAGCACCCCCTCACTGGTGGGACAGGGGAACACTGAAGCTTTCTTT. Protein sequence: CASTPSLVGQGNTEAFF.